The sequence of this T cell receptor beta chain was determined in a study of blood T cell repertoires in COVID-19 (dated by TCRdb to 2018 to 2021). Turning to the overall study: Samples covering the acute and convalescent phases of COVID-19 were provided by collaborators in the United States, Italy and Spain. The material from the prospective study consisted of cDNA or gDNA derived from T cells, B-cell-depleted T cells, or PBMCs. Deeply sampled blood TCRbeta repertoires from subjects exposed to, actively infected with, or recovered from COVID-19 were included in the dataset. The repertoires were made available in a free public database intended to serve as a resource for research on the immune response to SARS-CoV-2. Samples were obtained from the ongoing ImmuneRACE study (first 160 participants) and from over 1,000 subjects provided by 6 global collaborators. Nearly every sample came with metadata listing a de-identified subject ID, COVID-19 status, age in years and sex. HLA class I and class II types, where available, came from metadata supplied by the sample provider rather than from assay-based typing.

The study at large found these results: How much clinical and demographic metadata was included differed by source and by participant, and the metadata was provided uncurated.

The immunoSEQ Assay, a bias-controlled multiplex PCR, was used to amplify TCRbeta CDR3 regions from genomic DNA. The paper's processing steps were these. Within the assay, amplification of reference gene primers was used to estimate how many nucleated cells each sample contained. Sequence reads were collapsed and filtered to measure the absolute abundance of every unique TCRbeta CDR3 rearrangement. For each sample, productive Simpson clonality was calculated as the square root of Simpson's diversity index over productive rearrangements. What TCRdb holds here is the immuneACCESS table cut down to in-frame rearrangements. Part of the clones is not present; checked against another copy, under half of the missing clones reflect an unresolved V gene, and the others are unexplained. D and trimming were read from the DNA, whereas the V and J calls and clone size are those reported in that table. For this sample there are 300,000 to 400,000 clones; 88% appear just once. 0.9% to 1.5% of the sample rests with the top ten.

Enrolling through a virtual design, the prospective study's participants ranged in age from about 18 to 89 years and lived across approximately 25 United States geographic areas. Cohort assignment in the prospective study relied on participant-reported clinical history from a screening survey and a study questionnaire. Recovered participants in ImmuneRACE Cohort 3 were defined by two consecutive negative NP/OP PCR tests, clearance by a healthcare professional, or resolution of symptoms. In the prospective study, mobile phlebotomists collected whole blood, serum and a nasopharyngeal or oropharyngeal swab from each participant. Additional blood draws and questionnaires over an approximately 2-month period could optionally be provided by prospective study participants. Before DNA extraction, prospective study blood samples were shipped either frozen or at room temperature. As concerns this clone: Its antigen specificity is not known. Per-base qualities were not stored, and no clone one base away is much larger.

The clonotype originates from a woman aged 18-29 years who had recovered from COVID-19. The specimen was PBMCs or T cells enriched from blood (not recorded which).

The CDR3 loop reads CASSQEATPSYEQYF. The base sequence is TGCGCCAGCAGCCAAGAAGCGACGCCGTCCTACGAGCAGTACTTC. The chain links TRBV4-3 with TRBJ2-7, with the D segment identity uncertain. Cut back by 0 bases and 1 base, the V and J ends lie 10 bases apart. Inclusive of the bounding cysteine and phenylalanine, the CDR3 is 15 residues long. Only CDR3 DNA is held: 45 bases, read in frame from base 1. The germline V gene supplies CDR1 LGHNA and CDR2 YSLEER.